One and the same sample provided the 9 T cell receptor beta chains below, sequenced in a study of T cells in Graves' hyperthyroidism and ophthalmopathy. The CDR3 regions of TCR beta were amplified from RNA transcripts. In the first-round RT-PCR of the TCR CDR3, the HTBI primer set was used. TCRdb redid the calling of the multiplex PCR reads with MiXCR, one entry per CDR3 protein. This table holds roughly 570,000 distinct CDR3 sequences, 15% to 19% found once. Sequences were obtained from blood. The receptors here all came from a woman between 25 and 40 years old with Graves' hyperthyroidism.

V gene TRBV3-1 combines with J gene TRBJ2-7; weak D call: TRBD1 (6 bases). Germline assignment: CDR1 LGHDT and CDR2 YNNKEL (reference sequence). The CDR3 sequence is 14 residues long. V was pared by 4 bases and J by 1 base, with 11 bases between. CDR3 residues: CASSPRDNSYEQYF. The CDR3 DNA reads TGTGCCAGCAGCCCCCGGGACAATTCCTACGAGCAGTACTTC.

Comment on this clonotype: This may stem from a read error, because a much larger clone lies one nucleotide away. The chain couples TRBV28 to TRBJ2-5, with 13 bases aligning to TRBD2. Germline-derived CDR1 and CDR2 are MDHEN and SYDVKM. The CDR3 totals 16 residues. The CDR3 protein is CASSPWTSGSQGTQYF. CDR3 nucleotide sequence: TGTGCCAGCAGCCCCTGGACTAGCGGGAGTCAAGGGACCCAGTACTTC. Filled out from reference TRBV28 and TRBJ2-5, the complete variable domain reads DVKVTQSSRYLVKRTGEKVFLECVQDMDHENMFWYRQDPGLGLRLIYFSYDVKMKEKGDIPEGYSVSREKKERFSLILESASTNQTSMYLCASSPWTSGSQGTQYFGPGTRLLVL.

The V call is TRBV24-1, the J call TRBJ1-2, with a weak D call TRBD1 (5 bases). Trimming took 3 bases from V and 6 from J, leaving 16 bases between them. Per the germline V gene, CDR1 is KGHDR and CDR2 is SFDVKD. The length of the CDR3 is 15 residues. CDR3 in amino acids: CATSDGTQPWDGYTF. The CDR3 DNA sequence: TGTGCCACCAGTGATGGGACGCAACCCTGGGATGGCTACACCTTC.

This clonotype has at least ten counts. Being one base from a much bigger clone, this may be a read error. V gene TRBV28 combines with J gene TRBJ1-2, with 9 bases aligning to TRBD1. Germline loops: CDR1 MDHEN, CDR2 SYDVKM. The V and J ends lost 10 bases and 4 bases, in that order; junction bases with no gene match: 10. CDR3 length equals 14 residues. CDR3 bases: TGTGCCAACACAATGACAGGGGGACTCTATGGCTACACCTTC. As protein: CANTMTGGLYGYTF.

The chain uses TRBV15 and TRBJ2-5; a possible D gene is TRBD2 (5 bases). There are 15 residues in the CDR3. Germline lookup yields CDR1 LNHNV and CDR2 YYDKDF (reference sequence). Trimming took 0 bases from V and 5 from J, leaving 13 bases between them. The CDR3 bases are TGTGCCACCAGCAGAGATCGGAGCGGCGGGGAGACCCAGTACTTC. Protein: CATSRDRSGGETQYF.

The chain employs TRBV7-9 and TRBJ2-2, with TRBD1 matching over 9 bases. This CDR3 is built from 18 residues. The ends lost 7 bases at V and 4 bases at J; junction bases unmatched: 16. In germline, CDR1 is SEHNR, CDR2 FQNEAQ (reference sequence). DNA for the CDR3: TGTGCCAGCATCCCCCCCGGGGGACAGGGCTCGGTCACCGGGGAGCTGTTTTTT. It translates to CASIPPGGQGSVTGELFF.

This clonotype was observed at least ten times. This chain connects TRBV30 to TRBJ2-7; TRBD2 matches at 9 bases. CDR1 is GTSNPN and CDR2 is SVGIG in the germline V gene (reference sequence). After removal of 0 bases from V and 7 bases from J, the junction contained 13 bases not matched to a gene. This CDR3 is 16 amino acids long. The CDR3 sequence is CAWSVPVGSGRFEQYF. As DNA, the CDR3 is TGTGCCTGGAGTGTACCAGTGGGTAGCGGGAGATTTGAGCAGTACTTC.

Only a few counts were recorded for this clonotype. This sequence joins TRBV7-6 and TRBJ1-1; no clear D gene. Germline CDR1 is SGHVS and CDR2 is FNYEAQ. With 5 bases removed from V and 7 bases from J, the gap between germline ends came to 14 bases. CDR3 size: 13 residues. The CDR3 region has the DNA TGTGCCAGCAGCCCGAGCGGAGGTATTGAAGCTTTCTTT. Its protein product is CASSPSGGIEAFF.

This chain links TRBV4-1 with TRBJ2-3; D perhaps matches TRBD2 (6 bases). Trimming stripped 8 bases from V and 0 bases from J, with 9 bases between. Per the germline V gene, CDR1 is MGHRA and CDR2 is YSYEKL. CDR3 length: 13 amino acids. The DNA of the CDR3 is TGCGCCAGCTGGGCGGGGAGCACAGATACGCAGTATTTT. It specifies CASWAGSTDTQYF.